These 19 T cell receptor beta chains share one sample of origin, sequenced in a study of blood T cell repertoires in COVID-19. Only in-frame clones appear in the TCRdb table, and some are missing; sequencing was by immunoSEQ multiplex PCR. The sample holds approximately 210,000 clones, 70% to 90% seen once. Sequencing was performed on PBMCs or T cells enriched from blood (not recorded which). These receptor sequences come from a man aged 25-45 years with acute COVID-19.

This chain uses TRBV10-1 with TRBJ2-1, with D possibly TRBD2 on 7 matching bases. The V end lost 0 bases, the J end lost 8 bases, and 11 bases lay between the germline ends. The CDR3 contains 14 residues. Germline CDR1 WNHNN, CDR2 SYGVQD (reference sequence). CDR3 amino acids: CASSESGGGDEQFF. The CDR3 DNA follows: TGCGCCAGCAGTGAGTCCGGAGGGGGGGATGAGCAGTTCTTC.

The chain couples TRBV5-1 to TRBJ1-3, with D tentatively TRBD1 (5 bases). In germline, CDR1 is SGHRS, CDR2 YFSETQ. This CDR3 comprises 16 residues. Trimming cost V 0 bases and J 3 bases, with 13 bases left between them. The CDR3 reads CASSLAGQGGGNTIYF. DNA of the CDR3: TGCGCCAGCAGCTTGGCCGGGCAGGGAGGTGGAAACACCATATATTTT.

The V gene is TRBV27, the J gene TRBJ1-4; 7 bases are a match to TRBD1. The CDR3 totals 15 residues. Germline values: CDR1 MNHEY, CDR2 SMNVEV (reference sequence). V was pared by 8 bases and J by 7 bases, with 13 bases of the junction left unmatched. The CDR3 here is CASGIIGQVPEKLFF. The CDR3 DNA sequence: TGTGCCAGCGGTATAATCGGACAGGTCCCTGAAAAACTGTTTTTT.

CDR3 in amino acids: CASSVGGRGAYNEQFF. DNA for the CDR3: TGTGCCAGCAGCGTAGGCGGCAGGGGGGCCTACAATGAGCAGTTCTTC. The rearrangement joins TRBV9 to TRBJ2-1, with D perhaps matching TRBD1 (7 bases). CDR3 size: 16 residues. Trimming stripped 0 bases from V and 2 bases from J, with 12 bases between. Per the germline V gene, CDR1 is SGDLS and CDR2 is YYNGEE.

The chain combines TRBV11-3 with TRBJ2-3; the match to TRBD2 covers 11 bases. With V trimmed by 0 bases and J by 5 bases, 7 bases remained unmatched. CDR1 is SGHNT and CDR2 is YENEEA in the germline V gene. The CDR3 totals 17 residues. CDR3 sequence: CASSLDHSGGAKDTQYF. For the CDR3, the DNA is TGTGCCAGCAGCTTAGACCATAGCGGGGGGGCCAAAGATACGCAGTATTTT.

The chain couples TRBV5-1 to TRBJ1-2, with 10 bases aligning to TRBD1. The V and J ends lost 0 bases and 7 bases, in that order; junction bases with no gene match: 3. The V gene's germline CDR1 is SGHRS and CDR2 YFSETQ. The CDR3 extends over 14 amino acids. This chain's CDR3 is CASSLEGQGFGYTF. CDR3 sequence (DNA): TGCGCCAGCAGCTTGGAGGGACAGGGGTTTGGCTACACCTTC. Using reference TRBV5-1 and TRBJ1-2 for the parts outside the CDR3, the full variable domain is KAGVTQTPRYLIKTRGQQVTLSCSPISGHRSVSWYQQTPGQGLQFLFEYFSETQRNKGNFPGRFSGRQFSNSRSEMNVSTLELGDSALYLCASSLEGQGFGYTFGSGTRLTVV.

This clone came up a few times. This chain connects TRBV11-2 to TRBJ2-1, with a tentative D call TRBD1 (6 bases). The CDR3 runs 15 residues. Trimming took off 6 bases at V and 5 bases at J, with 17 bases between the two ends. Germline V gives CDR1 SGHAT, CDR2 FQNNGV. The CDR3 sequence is CASSRRGVGNNEQFF. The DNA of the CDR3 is TGTGCCAGCAGTCGCAGGGGTGTGGGCAACAATGAGCAGTTCTTC.

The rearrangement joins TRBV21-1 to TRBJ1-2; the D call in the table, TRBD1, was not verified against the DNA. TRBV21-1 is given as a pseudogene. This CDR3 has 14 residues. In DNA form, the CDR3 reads TGTGCCAGCAGCAATCGTGACAGGGCCCATGGCTACACCTTC. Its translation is CASSNRDRAHGYTF.

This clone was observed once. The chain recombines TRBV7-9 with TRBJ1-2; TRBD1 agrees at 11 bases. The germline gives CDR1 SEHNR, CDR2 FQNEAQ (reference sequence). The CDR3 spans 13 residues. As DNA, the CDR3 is TGTACCATACCAGGGACAGGGGGATACGGCTACACCTTC. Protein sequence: CTIPGTGGYGYTF.

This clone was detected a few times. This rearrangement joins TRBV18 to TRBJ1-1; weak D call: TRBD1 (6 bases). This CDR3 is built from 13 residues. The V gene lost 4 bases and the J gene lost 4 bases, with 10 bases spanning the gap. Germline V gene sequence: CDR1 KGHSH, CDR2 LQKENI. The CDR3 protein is CASSRQGSTEAFF. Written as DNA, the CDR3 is TGTGCCAGCTCACGGCAGGGGTCCACTGAAGCTTTCTTT.

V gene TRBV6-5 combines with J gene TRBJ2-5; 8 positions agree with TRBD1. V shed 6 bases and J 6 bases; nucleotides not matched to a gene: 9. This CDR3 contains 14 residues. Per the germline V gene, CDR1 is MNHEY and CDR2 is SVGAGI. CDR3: CASRSRQGTQTQYF. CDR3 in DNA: TGTGCCAGCAGAAGCAGACAGGGGACCCAGACCCAGTACTTC.

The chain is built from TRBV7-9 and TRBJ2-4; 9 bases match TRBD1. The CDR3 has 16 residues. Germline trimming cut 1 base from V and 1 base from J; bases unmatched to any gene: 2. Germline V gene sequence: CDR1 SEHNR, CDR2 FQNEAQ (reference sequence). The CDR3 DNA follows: TGTGCCAGCAGCTTAGACGGGACAGGGGCCAAAAACATTCAGTACTTC. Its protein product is CASSLDGTGAKNIQYF.

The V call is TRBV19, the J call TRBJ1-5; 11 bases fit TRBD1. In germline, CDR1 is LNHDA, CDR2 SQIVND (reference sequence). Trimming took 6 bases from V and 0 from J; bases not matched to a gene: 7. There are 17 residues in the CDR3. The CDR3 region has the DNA TGTGCCAGTAGGCCCGGACAGGGGGCCTATAGCAATCAGCCCCAGCATTTT. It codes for CASRPGQGAYSNQPQHF.

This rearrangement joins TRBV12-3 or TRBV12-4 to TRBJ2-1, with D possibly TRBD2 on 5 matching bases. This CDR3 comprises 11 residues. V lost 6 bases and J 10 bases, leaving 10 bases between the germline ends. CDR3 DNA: TGTGCCAGCAGCACCGAGGGCGAGCAGTTCTTC. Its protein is CASSTEGEQFF.

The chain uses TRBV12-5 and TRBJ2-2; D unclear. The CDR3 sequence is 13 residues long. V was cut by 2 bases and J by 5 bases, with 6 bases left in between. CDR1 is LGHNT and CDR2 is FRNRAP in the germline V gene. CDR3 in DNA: TGTGCTAGTGGTTTGAAAGCTACCGGGGAGCTGTTTTTT. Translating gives CASGLKATGELFF.

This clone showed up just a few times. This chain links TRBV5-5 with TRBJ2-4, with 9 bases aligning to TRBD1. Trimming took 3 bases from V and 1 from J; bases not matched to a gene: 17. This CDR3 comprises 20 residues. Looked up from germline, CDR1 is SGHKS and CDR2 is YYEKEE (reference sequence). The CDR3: CASSSLYRDRVQGAKNIQYF. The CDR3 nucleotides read TGTGCCAGCAGCTCTCTTTACCGGGACAGGGTCCAGGGGGCCAAAAACATTCAGTACTTC.

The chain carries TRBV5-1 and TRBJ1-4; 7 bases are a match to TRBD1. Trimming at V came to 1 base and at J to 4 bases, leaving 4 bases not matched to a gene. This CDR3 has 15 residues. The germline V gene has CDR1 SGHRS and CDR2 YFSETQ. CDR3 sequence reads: CASSLSGTVNEKLFF. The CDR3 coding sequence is TGCGCCAGCAGCTTGTCCGGGACAGTTAATGAAAAACTGTTTTTT.

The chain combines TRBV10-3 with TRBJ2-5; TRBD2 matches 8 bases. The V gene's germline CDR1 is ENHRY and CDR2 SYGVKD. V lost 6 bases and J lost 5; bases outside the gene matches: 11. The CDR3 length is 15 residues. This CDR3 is CAIRAGLGDSETQYF. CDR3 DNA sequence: TGTGCCATCAGGGCGGGACTAGGGGACTCGGAGACCCAGTACTTC.

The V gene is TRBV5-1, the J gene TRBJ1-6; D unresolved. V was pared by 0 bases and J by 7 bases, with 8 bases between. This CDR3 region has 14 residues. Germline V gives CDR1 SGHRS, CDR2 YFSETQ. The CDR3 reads CASSLESVNSPLHF. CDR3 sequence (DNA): TGCGCCAGCAGCTTGGAGTCGGTAAATTCACCCCTCCACTTT. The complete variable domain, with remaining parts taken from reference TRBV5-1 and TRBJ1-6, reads KAGVTQTPRYLIKTRGQQVTLSCSPISGHRSVSWYQQTPGQGLQFLFEYFSETQRNKGNFPGRFSGRQFSNSRSEMNVSTLELGDSALYLCASSLESVNSPLHFGNGTRLTVT.